One sample yielded the 27 T cell receptor beta chains listed below, sequenced in a study of T cell repertoires in cytomegalovirus infection. Via MiXCR, TCRdb re-called the reads, giving one row per CDR3 protein. The table lists some 920,000 distinct CDR3 sequences, approximately 31% of them singletons. These receptors' targets are unknown. The sequencing here drew on cultured CD8+ T cells from PBMCs, taken from culture after CMV antigen stimulation. These TCRs come from a human donor in good health (CMV status not recorded). Some clones in this sample may be carry-over from other donors' samples.

The chain has TRBV27 and TRBJ1-1; D gene unclear. The CDR3 has 14 residues. Trimming stripped 2 bases from V and 4 bases from J, with 11 bases between. The V gene's germline CDR1 is MNHEY and CDR2 SMNVEV (reference sequence). In nucleotides, the CDR3 is TGTGCCAGCAGTTTAATTGGTTTCGGCACTGAAGCTTTCTTT. Amino acid sequence: CASSLIGFGTEAFF.

A word on this clonotype: A much larger clone sits a single nucleotide away, making a read error possible. The chain recombines TRBV10-2 with TRBJ2-7; 8 bases match TRBD2. This CDR3 has 15 residues. CDR1 and CDR2 from the germline V gene are WSHSY and SAAADI. The CDR3 here is CVSRLISGISYEQYF. CDR3 in DNA: TGTGTCAGCAGGCTAATTAGCGGGATCTCCTACGAGCAGTACTTC.

In this sample, this clonotype turned up a few times. Here the CDR3 reads CASSGGTSDSYEQYV. The CDR3 bases are TGTGCCAGCAGCGGGGGGACTAGCGACTCCTACGAGCAGTACGTC. This sequence joins TRBV7-6 and TRBJ2-7, with 10 nucleotides matching TRBD2. CDR3 length equals 15 residues. Germline V lookup: CDR1 SGHVS, CDR2 FNYEAQ. V gave up 5 bases and J gave up 0 bases; unmatched junction bases: 4.

The rearrangement uses TRBV5-4 and TRBJ2-1, with 7 nucleotides matching TRBD2. Germline CDR1 SGHNT, CDR2 YYREEE (reference sequence). Trimming at V came to 2 bases and at J to 5 bases, leaving 4 bases not matched to a gene. The CDR3 consists of 14 residues. The CDR3 nucleotides are TGTGCCAGCAGCTTTAGGGGAGGGGACAATGAGCAGTTCTTC. This encodes CASSFRGGDNEQFF.

This chain uses TRBV27 with TRBJ2-1; TRBD2 matches at 13 bases. The V and J ends lost 7 bases and 8 bases, in that order; junction bases with no gene match: 8. This CDR3 contains 15 residues. From germline, CDR1 is MNHEY and CDR2 SMNVEV (reference sequence). The CDR3 DNA follows: TGTGCCAGCACCCCACTAGCGGGGGGGCAAGATGAGCAGTTCTTC. Protein sequence: CASTPLAGGQDEQFF.

This clonotype was seen many times. The chain couples TRBV7-8 to TRBJ2-3; the match to TRBD1 covers 9 bases. Germline V gene sequence: CDR1 SGHVS, CDR2 FQNEAQ. The CDR3 runs to 14 residues. The V segment lost 5 bases and the J segment 5 bases; nucleotides outside the gene matches: 5. The CDR3, as DNA: TGTGCCAGCAGCCCTAACAGGGGGCGAGATACGCAGTATTTT. Translating gives CASSPNRGRDTQYF.

Regarding this clonotype: A read error may account for a junction end that differs from germline. This chain joins TRBV7-2 and TRBJ2-3; D possibly matches TRBD1 or TRBD2 (6 bases each). The germline CDR1 and CDR2 sequences are SGHTA and FQGNSA. The CDR3 runs 18 residues. CDR3 sequence reads: CASSLVQRGVVSTDMQYF. The DNA for the CDR3 is TGTGCCAGCAGCTTAGTTCAGAGGGGGGTCGTAAGCACAGATATGCAGTATTTT.

V is TRBV7-6 and J is TRBJ2-5; no firm D call. Trimming cost V 0 bases and J 4 bases, with 9 bases left between them. The CDR3 covers 14 residues. Germline values: CDR1 SGHVS, CDR2 FNYEAQ. CDR3 protein: CASSLAIALETQYF. CDR3 coding DNA: TGTGCCAGCAGCTTAGCTATCGCTCTAGAGACCCAGTACTTC.

The rearrangement links TRBV29-1 to TRBJ1-1; no clear D gene. Germline CDR1 reads SQVTM; CDR2 reads ANQGSEA. The CDR3 sequence is 12 residues long. The ends were cut back, 4 bases at V and 3 bases at J, with 9 bases in the middle. The CDR3 here is CSVGNWDTEAFF. As DNA, the CDR3 is TGCAGCGTTGGTAATTGGGACACTGAAGCTTTCTTT.

The gene calls are TRBV27 and TRBJ1-1; D possibly corresponds to TRBD1 (5 bases). The germline V and J ends were trimmed by 1 base and 3 bases, with 12 bases remaining between them. The CDR3 has 15 residues. Germline values: CDR1 MNHEY, CDR2 SMNVEV (reference sequence). The CDR3 reads CASSLLGGLDTEAFF. CDR3 DNA sequence: TGTGCCAGCAGTTTATTGGGGGGGTTAGACACTGAAGCTTTCTTT.

The chain uses TRBV6-5 and TRBJ2-2, with D perhaps assigned TRBD1 or TRBD2 (5 bases each). Germline assignment: CDR1 MNHEY and CDR2 SVGAGI. This CDR3 comprises 14 residues. V lost 6 bases, J lost 3 bases, and 11 bases lay in between. CDR3 nucleotides: TGTGCCAGCAGAATTGGGGGTTACACCGGGGAGCTGTTTTTT. Translated: CASRIGGYTGELFF.

This chain joins TRBV12-3 or TRBV12-4 and TRBJ2-3; unclear D gene. The CDR3 spans 16 residues. Deletions cut 4 bases from V and 0 bases from J, with 14 bases between. CDR3 region: CASSSRPGHSTDTQYF. CDR3 DNA: TGTGCCAGCAGTTCCAGACCGGGCCACAGCACAGATACGCAGTATTTT.

The V and J genes are TRBV25-1 and TRBJ1-2; a weak D match, TRBD1 (5 bases). The V gene lost 1 base and the J gene lost 8 bases, with 14 bases spanning the gap. The CDR3 runs to 14 residues. CDR1 and CDR2 from the germline V gene are MGHDK and SYGVNS. In nucleotides, the CDR3 is TGTGCCAGCAGTGAATTAGGGGCAGTCGGAGGCTACACCTTC. This encodes CASSELGAVGGYTF.

This clonotype occurred a few times. V is TRBV6-5 and J is TRBJ1-5; 7 nucleotides line up with TRBD1. V lost 5 bases, J lost 7 bases, and 5 bases stayed unmatched. Germline V gene sequence: CDR1 MNHEY, CDR2 SVGAGI. The CDR3 extends over 13 amino acids. The CDR3 DNA is TGTGCCAGCAGTAAGGGGGCGAAACAGCCCCAGCATTTT. Translation: CASSKGAKQPQHF.

This clonotype has only a few counts. The rearrangement joins TRBV9 to TRBJ1-1; a possible D gene is TRBD1 (5 bases). The CDR3 sequence is 15 residues long. The V end lost 0 bases, the J end lost 2 bases, and 11 bases lay between the germline ends. Germline lookup yields CDR1 SGDLS and CDR2 YYNGEE. The DNA for the CDR3 is TGTGCCAGCAGCGTAGGAGGCGGACATAACACTGAAGCTTTCTTT. Its translation is CASSVGGGHNTEAFF.

This clonotype was detected a few times. The chain employs TRBV6-2 or TRBV6-3 and TRBJ1-6; D is ambiguous. The V gene's germline CDR1 is MNHEY and CDR2 SVGEGT. Trimming pared 4 bases from V and 7 bases from J, leaving 14 bases between. CDR3 length equals 15 residues. The CDR3 loop is CASSFTRSWNSPLHF. DNA of the CDR3: TGTGCCAGCAGTTTCACGCGGTCGTGGAATTCACCCCTCCACTTT.

The genes are TRBV4-3 and TRBJ1-5; D uncertain. The CDR3 has 14 residues. Between the trimmed V and J ends, which lost 4 bases and 4 bases, there was a span of 11 bases. Germline V gives CDR1 LGHNA, CDR2 YSLEER. This CDR3 is CASSLWTSNQPQHF. As DNA, the CDR3 is TGCGCCAGCAGCCTGTGGACGTCGAATCAGCCCCAGCATTTT.

The chain is built from TRBV7-6 and TRBJ2-7; no clear D. The CDR3 is 14 amino acids. CDR1 SGHVS and CDR2 FNYEAQ come from the germline V gene. The ends were cut back, 1 base at V and 3 bases at J, with 10 bases in the middle. CDR3 DNA sequence: TGTGCCAGCAGCTTAGGGTACGAGAACTACGAGCAGTACTTC. Amino acids: CASSLGYENYEQYF.

This chain links TRBV15 with TRBJ2-7, with 10 bases lining up with TRBD1. The V segment lost 8 bases and the J segment 6 bases; nucleotides outside the gene matches: 19. The CDR3 contains 17 residues. Per germline, CDR1 LNHNV and CDR2 YYDKDF (reference sequence). CDR3: CATCRDRGRAMAGEQYF. The CDR3 DNA sequence: TGTGCCACCTGCCGGGACAGGGGAAGGGCAATGGCCGGCGAGCAGTACTTC. Supplemented by reference TRBV15 and TRBJ2-7, the full variable domain reads DAMVIQNPRYQVTQFGKPVTLSCSQTLNHNVMYWYQQKSSQAPKLLFHYYDKDFNNEADTPDNFQSRRPNTSFCFLDIRSPGLGDTAMYLCATCRDRGRAMAGEQYFGPGTRLTVT.

This clonotype was recorded a few times. J is TRBJ2-1 and V is TRBV6-5, with a tentative D call TRBD2 (5 bases). This CDR3 has 15 residues. The V and J ends lost 2 bases and 4 bases respectively, with 12 bases between them. The V gene's germline CDR1 is MNHEY and CDR2 SVGAGI. The CDR3 reads CASSYPSSPYNEQFF. In nucleotides, the CDR3 is TGTGCCAGCAGTTACCCTAGCAGCCCGTACAATGAGCAGTTCTTC.

The chain carries TRBV6-1 and TRBJ1-1, with no clear D. Germline CDR1 reads MNHNS; CDR2 reads SASEGT. Trimming removed 3 bases from V and 6 bases from J, with 14 bases in between. The CDR3 loop spans 14 amino acids. The CDR3 nucleotides are TGTGCCAGCAGTGACCTTTCCGGGTTCCCTGAAGCTTTCTTT. Amino acid sequence: CASSDLSGFPEAFF.

The chain employs TRBV7-9 and TRBJ1-4, with 7 bases matching TRBD1. Germline V gene data show CDR1 as SEHNR and CDR2 as FQNEAQ (reference sequence). The CDR3 spans 14 residues. V lost 6 bases and J lost 7; bases outside the gene matches: 8. The CDR3 bases are TGTGCCAGCAGTCAAGGAGACAGGGTTGAAAAACTGTTTTTT. This codes for CASSQGDRVEKLFF. Based on the CDR3 plus reference TRBV7-9 and TRBJ1-4, the full variable domain is DTGVSQNPRHKITKRGQNVTFRCDPISEHNRLYWYRQTLGQGPEFLTYFQNEAQLEKSRLLSDRFSAERPKGSFSTLEIQRTEQGDSAMYLCASSQGDRVEKLFFGSGTQLSVL.

The rearrangement uses TRBV25-1 and TRBJ2-5; D is undetermined. This CDR3 has 14 residues. Trimming removed 3 bases from V and 1 base from J, with 9 bases in between. Germline lookup yields CDR1 MGHDK and CDR2 SYGVNS. The CDR3 is CASSDMDSQETQYF. The CDR3 DNA follows: TGTGCCAGCAGTGATATGGATAGCCAAGAGACCCAGTACTTC. The entire variable domain, with the rest obtained from reference TRBV25-1 and TRBJ2-5, is as follows: EADIYQTPRYLVIGTGKKITLECSQTMGHDKMYWYQQDPGMELHLIHYSYGVNSTEKGDLSSESTVSRIRTEHFPLTLESARPSHTSQYLCASSDMDSQETQYFGPGTRLLVL.

The chain employs TRBV9 and TRBJ2-2; the D is unclear. V lost 0 bases to trimming and J lost 3 bases, with 12 bases between them. The CDR3 extends over 16 amino acids. CDR1 is SGDLS, CDR2 YYNGEE, per germline. The CDR3: CASSVGASRHTGELFF. As DNA, the CDR3 is TGTGCCAGCAGCGTAGGGGCTAGTAGGCACACCGGGGAGCTGTTTTTT.

The CDR3 bases are TGTGCCAGCAGCCCCCGGGAAGCGACCTCATCCTACGAGCAGTACGTC. Translation gives CASSPREATSSYEQYV. This chain connects TRBV7-9 to TRBJ2-7; possibly TRBD2 for D (5 bases). The CDR3 covers 16 residues. CDR1 and CDR2 (germline): SEHNR, FQNEAQ (reference sequence). The ends were cut back, 5 bases at V and 1 base at J, with 18 bases in the middle.

This chain links TRBV27 with TRBJ2-3, with D perhaps matching TRBD1 (5 bases). Germline V gene data show CDR1 as MNHEY and CDR2 as SMNVEV (reference sequence). This CDR3 region has 13 residues. V was shortened by 1 base and J by 4 bases, with 6 bases between the two germline ends. The CDR3: CASSLYRSDTQYF. The CDR3 DNA reads as TGTGCCAGCAGTTTATACAGGTCAGATACGCAGTATTTT.

The chain has TRBV2 and TRBJ2-7; no clear D. The CDR3 totals 11 residues. V was clipped by 8 bases and J by 2 bases, with 7 bases between them. Germline V lookup: CDR1 SNHLY, CDR2 FYNNEI. The CDR3 reads CASGGAYEQYF. The CDR3 DNA reads TGTGCCAGCGGCGGAGCCTACGAGCAGTACTTC.